This entry concerns a single T cell receptor beta chain. The authors' processing: Reference gene primer amplification in the assay estimated nucleated cell counts. Produced via immunoSEQ multiplex PCR; TCRdb's table is partial and in-frame only. Clone size and the V and J calls come from that table; the DNA yielded D and trimming. The sample comprises roughly 250,000 clones, less than 85% of which are singletons, and approximately 5% rests with the top ten. The sample originates from a study of blood T cell repertoires in COVID-19. Looking at the study overall: The origin of the acute and convalescent COVID-19 samples was the United States, Italy and Spain. T cells, B-cell-depleted T cells, or PBMCs provided the cDNA or gDNA that served as material.

Per germline, CDR1 MDHEN and CDR2 SYDVKM. This CDR3 comprises 15 residues. Germline trimming cut 2 bases from V and 10 bases from J; bases unmatched to any gene: 8. This receptor was obtained from a woman older than 75 with active or convalescent COVID-19. The sample comprised peripheral blood. The chain carries TRBV28 and TRBJ1-6; 7 bases line up with TRBD1. The CDR3 DNA is TGTGCCAGCAGTTTAGAGTTGACAGGGAAATCACCCCTCCACTTT. Its protein is CASSLELTGKSPLHF.